This T cell receptor beta chain was observed in a study of T cells in tuberculosis. Trimming took 6 bases from V and 8 from J; bases not matched to a gene: 6. Germline assignment: CDR1 SQVTM and CDR2 ANQGSEA. The CDR3 consists of 12 residues. On average roughly 100,000 T cells per donor were immunosequenced. Libraries were prepared by immunoSEQ multiplex PCR; TCRdb keeps only in-frame clonotypes and omits some of them. The sample yields under 45,000 clones, 93% seen once. This receptor was obtained from a donor aged 10 to 29 with latent tuberculosis or without tuberculosis infection. Sequenced material: PBMCs. This chain links TRBV29-1 with TRBJ1-2; 10 bases fit TRBD1. Here the CDR3 reads CSVDRGPGGYTF. The CDR3 bases are TGCAGCGTCGACAGGGGGCCAGGGGGCTACACCTTC.